The present entry profiles one T cell receptor (beta chain) with its context. The protocol was immunoSEQ multiplex PCR, while the TCRdb copy is restricted to in-frame clones and leaves out a portion. The table records around 64,000 clones, roughly 80% of them present only once. Per the germline V gene, CDR1 is SEHNR and CDR2 is FQNEAQ (reference sequence). CDR3 size: 14 residues. V lost 7 bases, J lost 0 bases, and 3 bases stayed unmatched. Time point: blood 4 weeks post-SBRT, at nephrectomy. Treatment here: 15 Gy SBRT to primary tumor, nephrectomy 4 weeks later. These data come from a study of radiation and T cells in renal cell carcinoma.

This sample comprised blood, obtained from a patient whose treatment included radiotherapy and nephrectomy. This clonotype was sampled from a man aged 60 to 69 with renal cell carcinoma. This chain links TRBV7-9 with TRBJ2-3, with 8 bases matching TRBD2. Here the CDR3 reads CASTGLGSTDTQYF. The CDR3 DNA reads TGTGCCAGCACGGGACTAGGGAGCACAGATACGCAGTATTTT.